This T cell receptor (beta chain) was identified in a study of T cell responses to AZD1222 COVID-19 vaccine. The data were produced by immunoSEQ multiplex PCR, yet TCRdb's version contains in-frame clones alone and is incomplete. This sample carries more than 100,000 clones, roughly 93% of them seen once, and the ten largest clones take over 1.5%. Study-wide results and limits: Seropositive status at baseline applied to only a handful of AZD1222 recipients. None of the repertoires were sampled until the peak T cell response had passed. Spike-wide coverage was observed for vaccine-associated CD4 TCRs, with dominant responses at 160-218 and 743-854. Most donors were white British and more were female, and clonal diversity was possibly underestimated.

Germline V gives CDR1 MNHEY, CDR2 SVGEGT. J gave up 9 bases and V 2 bases, and 5 bases lay outside the gene matches. This CDR3 comprises 15 residues. In the case of this clone: Its cognate antigen is unknown.

This specimen was peripheral blood, taken on day 0 of AZD1222 vaccination. The chain links TRBV6-2 or TRBV6-3 to TRBJ2-1; 12 bases are a match to TRBD2. The receptor comes from an adult in good health. The CDR3 sequence: CASSYQASGRGEQFF. The CDR3 region has the DNA TGTGCCAGCAGTTACCAGGCTAGCGGGAGGGGTGAGCAGTTCTTC.